Listed below are T cell receptor beta chains from one sample, sequenced in a study of shared clonotypes between healthy human individuals. Profiling relied on immunoSEQ multiplex PCR, and the TCRdb table lists in-frame clones only, not all of them. The repertoire holds about 2.1 million clones, around 93% seen once, with around 1.7% in the top ten. The source material was naive CD8+ T cells from PBMCs. Receptors were obtained from a man aged 18 to 35 in good health. Some clones in this sample may be carry-over from other donors' samples. CDR3s include the opening cysteine and the closing phenylalanine or tryptophan. D genes are given only for firm matches. Clone size is stated in some rows and not others, as once, few, many or a class when expanded.

>.|TRBV28|TRBD1|TRBJ2-7
TGTGCCAGCAGTTTGGGAACAGGGGGCTACGAGCAGTACTTC
CASSLGTGGYEQYF
>.|TRBV27|TRBD2|TRBJ2-7
TGTGCCAGCAGTTTTGATGGAGCGGGAGGGCCTTACGAGCAGTACTTC
CASSFDGAGGPYEQYF
>.|TRBV7-9|.|TRBJ2-3
TGTGCCAGCAGTACCGGGACTCTATCGGATACGCAGTATTTT
CASSTGTLSDTQYF
>.|TRBV5-6|TRBD1|TRBJ1-2
TGTGCCAGCAGCGTTGGACAGGTGTTGGGCTACACCTTC
CASSVGQVLGYTF
>once|TRBV9|.|TRBJ1-2
TGTGCCAGCAGCGTACCGGGCCAAGGTTTCGGAGTGGGAGGCTACACCTTC
CASSVPGQGFGVGGYTF
>.|TRBV9|TRBD2|TRBJ2-7
TGTGCCAGCAGCGTAATGGCTAGCGGGAGGTACGAGCAGTACTTC
CASSVMASGRYEQYF
>.|TRBV19|.|TRBJ1-1
TGTGCCAGTAGTATTCAGGGCCCGAACACTGAAGCTTTCTTT
CASSIQGPNTEAFF
>.|TRBV10-2|TRBD1|TRBJ2-7
TGCGCCAGCAGCAGCCGGGACAGGGGTTACGAGCAGTACTTC
CASSSRDRGYEQYF
>.|TRBV28|.|TRBJ2-1
TGTGCCAGCAGTTCGGAACCGGGACACATATCATACAATGAGCAGTTCTTC
CASSSEPGHISYNEQFF
>.|TRBV27|.|TRBJ1-1
TGTGCCAGCAGGGGGGCGGGGGTCCCGAACACTGAAGCTTTCTTT
CASRGAGVPNTEAFF
>.|TRBV4-3|TRBD2|TRBJ2-7
TGCGCCAGCAGCTCCAGCGGGAGCTCCTACGAGCAGTACTTC
CASSSSGSSYEQYF
>.|TRBV4-3|TRBD2|TRBJ2-5
TGCGCCAGCAGCCTCGGGGGGTCCCAAGAAGAGACCCAGTACTTC
CASSLGGSQEETQYF
>.|TRBV6-6|.|TRBJ1-5
TGTGCCAGCAGTTACTCTTCAGGGGTTAATCAGCCCCAGCATTTT
CASSYSSGVNQPQHF
>.|TRBV19|.|TRBJ1-2
TGTGCCAGTAGTATCTTGAGGATCAACTATGGCTACACCTTC
CASSILRINYGYTF
>.|TRBV14|TRBD1|TRBJ2-7
TGTGCCAGCAGCAGGCCCGACAGGGGCATCTACGAGCAGTACTTC
CASSRPDRGIYEQYF
>.|TRBV4-2|TRBD2|TRBJ2-1
TGTGCCAGCAGCCAAGAGGTCCGGAAAGCGGGAGGGCCGCCGGGTGAGCAGTTCTTC
CASSQEVRKAGGPPGEQFF
>.|TRBV5-1|.|TRBJ2-7
TGCGCCAGCAGGGCGACAGGTATATCCTACGAGCAGTACTTC
CASRATGISYEQYF
>once|TRBV9|.|TRBJ1-1
TGTGCCAGCAGCGCTACGGTAGCGTACACTGAAGCTTTCTTT
CASSATVAYTEAFF
>.|TRBV29-1|.|TRBJ2-7
TGCAGCGTCCTTATAGGGCAGGAGCAGTACTTC
CSVLIGQEQYF
>.|TRBV19|.|TRBJ2-3
TGTGCCAGTAGTTCCCCGACGGAGCCAAGCACAGATACGCAGTATTTT
CASSSPTEPSTDTQYF
>.|TRBV4-3|TRBD2|TRBJ2-7
TGCGCCAGCAGCCAAGGACTAGCGGCTTCCTACGAGCAGTACTTC
CASSQGLAASYEQYF
>.|TRBV28|TRBD2|TRBJ2-1
TGTGCCAGCAGTTTACGTCCTAGCGGTGCTGAGCAGTTCTTC
CASSLRPSGAEQFF
>.|TRBV12-5|.|TRBJ2-1
TGTGCTAGTGCCAGGGACACACCGTCCTACAATGAGCAGTTCTTC
CASARDTPSYNEQFF
>.|TRBV6-6|.|TRBJ2-1
TGTGCCAGCAGTTACTCGGCAGGGCGGCGAAATGAGCAGTTCTTC
CASSYSAGRRNEQFF
>.|TRBV7-6|.|TRBJ2-3
TGTGCCAGCAGCTCCCGCATCACAGATACGCAGTATTTT
CASSSRITDTQYF
>once|TRBV30|.|TRBJ2-3
TGTGCCTGGGGGAGCTCTATACCTAGCACAGATACGCAGTATTTT
CAWGSSIPSTDTQYF
>.|TRBV27|.|TRBJ2-7
TGTGCCAGCAGTTTATCAGGGGGGAGGGCTTCCTACGAGCAGTACTTC
CASSLSGGRASYEQYF
>.|TRBV2|TRBD2|TRBJ2-7
TGTGCCAGCAGTGAGGCTAGCGGGAGACACGATCCCTACGAGCAGTACTTC
CASSEASGRHDPYEQYF
>few|TRBV7-9|.|TRBJ2-1
TGTGCCAGCAGCTTACTTGGTGAGCAGTTCTTC
CASSLLGEQFF
>.|TRBV29-1|.|TRBJ2-1
TGCAGCGTAGAGTTGGCTGCTTACAATGAGCAGTTCTTC
CSVELAAYNEQFF
>.|TRBV7-2|.|TRBJ1-1
TGTGCCAGCAGCTTACGGGGGAACATGAACACTGAAGCTTTCTTT
CASSLRGNMNTEAFF
>once|TRBV2|.|TRBJ2-3
TGTGCCAGCAGTGACCGGGAATTAGCGAGGACGAATACGCAGTATTTT
CASSDRELARTNTQYF
>.|TRBV5-1|.|TRBJ2-1
TGCGCCAGCGGATTGGATCACAATGAGCAGTTCTTC
CASGLDHNEQFF
>.|TRBV29-1|.|TRBJ2-1
TGCAGCGTTGAAGATTTGAGGGTAAGCAATGAGCAGTTCTTC
CSVEDLRVSNEQFF
>.|TRBV9|TRBD1|TRBJ1-5
TGTGCCAGCAGCGTAGAGGGGGCTAGCAATCAGCCCCAGCATTTT
CASSVEGASNQPQHF
>few|TRBV30|.|TRBJ1-1
TGTGCCTGGAGTGTCAAGTATGGCCTGAACACTGAAGCTTTCTTT
CAWSVKYGLNTEAFF
>.|TRBV13|.|TRBJ2-7
TGTGCCAGCAGCCAACGGAGCGAATCCTACGAGCAGTACTTC
CASSQRSESYEQYF
>.|TRBV27|.|TRBJ2-1
TGTGCCAGCAGTTTATGGGGGACGATGCAGTTCTTC
CASSLWGTMQFF
>.|TRBV28|TRBD2|TRBJ2-5
TGTGCCAGCAGTGAGTGGACTAGCGGGGTACAAGAGACCCAGTACTTC
CASSEWTSGVQETQYF
>.|TRBV6-1|.|TRBJ1-1
TGTGCCAGCAGTCCCCTGAACACTGAAGCTTTCTTT
CASSPLNTEAFF
>.|TRBV10-3|.|TRBJ1-3
TGTGCCATCGGCGGGACACCAAGTTTGAGCTCTGGAAACACCATATATTTT
CAIGGTPSLSSGNTIYF
>.|TRBV30|.|TRBJ2-7
TGTGCCTGGAGTGAGCTACAGACGCCTCAGTACTTC
CAWSELQTPQYF
>.|TRBV4-1|.|TRBJ1-4
TGCGCCAGCAGCCCCGACTCTCGGGCCACAGAAAAACTGTTTTTT
CASSPDSRATEKLFF
>.|TRBV4-1|.|TRBJ2-7
TGCGCCAGCAGCCAAGATCGAAAATGGCAGGACAGCTACGAGCAGTACTTC
CASSQDRKWQDSYEQYF
>.|TRBV27|.|TRBJ2-1
TGTGCCAGCAGTATAAACAATGAGCAGTTCTTC
CASSINNEQFF
>.|TRBV6-1|TRBD1|TRBJ1-5
TGTGCCAGCAGGCTCCCGCTACAGGGGCAGCCCCAGCATTTT
CASRLPLQGQPQHF
>.|TRBV27|TRBD1|TRBJ2-3
TGTGCCAGCAGTTTCCCTCCCGGGACAGGGTTTGCAGATACGCAGTATTTT
CASSFPPGTGFADTQYF
>.|TRBV19|.|TRBJ2-7
TGTGCCAGCGGATCCTACGAGCAGTACTTC
CASGSYEQYF
>.|TRBV7-3|.|TRBJ1-1
TGTGCCAGCAGCTTACTACAAAAAGAGGCGGCTTTCTTT
CASSLLQKEAAFF
>.|TRBV18|.|TRBJ2-7
TGTGCCAGCTCACCACCCGGGGGTGAGGAGCAGTACTTC
CASSPPGGEEQYF